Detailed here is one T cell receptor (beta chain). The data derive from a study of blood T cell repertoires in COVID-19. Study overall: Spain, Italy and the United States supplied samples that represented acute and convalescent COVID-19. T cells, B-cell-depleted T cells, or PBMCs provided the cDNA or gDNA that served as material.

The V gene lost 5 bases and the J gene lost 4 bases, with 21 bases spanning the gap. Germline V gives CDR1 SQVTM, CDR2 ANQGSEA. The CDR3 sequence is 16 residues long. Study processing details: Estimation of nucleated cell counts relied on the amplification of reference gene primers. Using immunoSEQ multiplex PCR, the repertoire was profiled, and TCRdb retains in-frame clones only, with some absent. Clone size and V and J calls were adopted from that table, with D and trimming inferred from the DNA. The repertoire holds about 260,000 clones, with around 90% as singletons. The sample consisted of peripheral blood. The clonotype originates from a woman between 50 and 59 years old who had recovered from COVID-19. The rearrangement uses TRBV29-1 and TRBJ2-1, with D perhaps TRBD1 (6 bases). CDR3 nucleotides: TGCAGCGTTTACAGTCAGGGGCCCTTGGTGTACAATGAGCAGTTCTTC. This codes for CSVYSQGPLVYNEQFF.